These 31 T cell receptor beta chains share one sample of origin, sequenced in a study of T cells in Graves' hyperthyroidism and ophthalmopathy (dated by TCRdb to between 2019 and 2020). Libraries came from multiplex PCR. The instrument given in TCRdb is Illumina HiSeq 2000. The TCR beta CDR3 regions were amplified from RNA transcripts. A first-round RT-PCR of the TCR CDR3 used the HTBI primer set with the Qiagen OneStep RT-PCR kit. TCRdb's own reprocessing of the public reads used fastp at Q25 and MiXCR and kept productive beta chains. Identical CDR3 protein sequences are pooled into one entry, listed with their most common genes and DNA. For this sample there are fewer than 250,000 distinct CDR3 sequences; approximately 23% appear just once. The ten biggest clones cover about 40% of the sample. Sequenced sample: blood. All receptors come from a woman aged 40 to 49 with Graves' ophthalmopathy.

The rearrangement links TRBV28 to TRBJ2-7; 7 bases match TRBD1. This CDR3 has 13 amino acids. V lost 6 bases to trimming and J lost 2 bases; unmatched junction nucleotides: 4. Germline-derived CDR1 and CDR2 are MDHEN and SYDVKM. The CDR3 protein is CASRGTAAYEQYF. CDR3 bases: TGTGCCAGCAGGGGGACAGCAGCCTACGAGCAGTACTTC.

This clonotype was seen many times. The chain is built from TRBV2 and TRBJ2-2; TRBD2 agrees at 7 bases. The V segment lost 5 bases and the J segment 4 bases; nucleotides outside the gene matches: 4. The CDR3 covers 14 residues. Germline V gives CDR1 SNHLY, CDR2 FYNNEI. In nucleotides, the CDR3 is TGTGCCAGCAGTCGGGGGGTGGTCACCGGGGAGCTGTTTTTT. As protein: CASSRGVVTGELFF.

The chain recombines TRBV6-1 with TRBJ2-7; a possible D gene is TRBD1 (6 bases). Trimming removed 6 bases from V and 2 bases from J, with 14 bases in between. This CDR3 spans 14 amino acids. From germline, CDR1 is MNHNS and CDR2 SASEGT. Here the CDR3 DNA reads TGTGCCAGCAGGACCGACAGGTTCGCCTACGAGCAGTACTTC. It yields the protein CASRTDRFAYEQYF.

This clonotype has a count of ten or more. In DNA, the CDR3 is TGCAGCGTACTAGAGGCCACCGGGGAGCTGTTTTTT. This codes for CSVLEATGELFF. The chain links TRBV29-1 to TRBJ2-2; D perhaps matches TRBD2 (5 bases). Germline values: CDR1 SQVTM, CDR2 ANQGSEA. The CDR3 runs to 12 residues. Trimming shortened V by 6 bases and J by 4 bases, and 9 bases separated the two germline ends.

The V and J genes are TRBV20-1 and TRBJ1-1; tentative D call: TRBD1 (6 bases). The CDR3 has 16 residues. Trimming removed 0 bases at V and 1 base at J, with 15 bases between. Germline CDR1 DFQATT, CDR2 SNEGSKA (reference sequence). The CDR3 DNA follows: TGCAGTGCTAGAGAACCCACAGGGCAGGGGAACACTGAAGCTTTCTTT. It translates to CSAREPTGQGNTEAFF.

This clonotype occurred many times. The chain joins TRBV6-5 to TRBJ1-2; unclear D gene. The CDR3 spans 14 residues. Germline V gene lookup returns CDR1 MNHEY and CDR2 SVGAGI. V was shortened by 0 bases and J by 0 bases, with 5 bases between the two germline ends. CDR3 DNA: TGTGCCAGCAGTTACTCGGGCTCTAACTATGGCTACACCTTC. Translated, it gives CASSYSGSNYGYTF.

This clonotype has a count of ten or more. The chain recombines TRBV5-1 with TRBJ2-7, with D perhaps TRBD1 (6 bases). Germline V gives CDR1 SGHRS, CDR2 YFSETQ. The CDR3 spans 15 residues. The ends were cut back, 4 bases at V and 3 bases at J, with 17 bases in the middle. The CDR3 region is CASSPVKQGIYEQYF. CDR3 nucleotides: TGCGCCAGCAGCCCCGTTAAACAGGGAATCTACGAGCAGTACTTC. Together with reference TRBV5-1 and TRBJ2-7, the CDR3 gives the full variable domain: KAGVTQTPRYLIKTRGQQVTLSCSPISGHRSVSWYQQTPGQGLQFLFEYFSETQRNKGNFPGRFSGRQFSNSRSEMNVSTLELGDSALYLCASSPVKQGIYEQYFGPGTRLTVT.

The chain employs TRBV7-2 and TRBJ1-2; 8 nucleotides line up with TRBD1. Germline V gives CDR1 SGHTA, CDR2 FQGNSA. V was pared by 5 bases and J by 4 bases, with 6 bases of the junction left unmatched. The CDR3 consists of 14 residues. CDR3 loop: CASSPRQGTYGYTF. The CDR3, as DNA: TGTGCCAGCAGCCCCCGACAGGGGACCTATGGCTACACCTTC.

This sequence joins TRBV15 and TRBJ2-5; no reliable D call. Germline-derived CDR1 and CDR2 are LNHNV and YYDKDF (reference sequence). V lost 4 bases to trimming and J lost 4 bases, with 10 bases between them. The CDR3 sequence is 13 residues long. CDR3 region: CATSTGFRETQYF. Here the CDR3 DNA reads TGTGCCACCAGCACTGGGTTTAGAGAGACCCAGTACTTC. The whole variable domain, filled in from reference TRBV15 and TRBJ2-5, reads DAMVIQNPRYQVTQFGKPVTLSCSQTLNHNVMYWYQQKSSQAPKLLFHYYDKDFNNEADTPDNFQSRRPNTSFCFLDIRSPGLGDTAMYLCATSTGFRETQYFGPGTRLLVL.

This chain uses TRBV6-1 with TRBJ1-1; 7 bases map to TRBD1. The trim removed 7 bases at V and 7 bases at J, leaving 12 bases unmatched. This CDR3 comprises 14 residues. Germline V lookup: CDR1 MNHNS, CDR2 SASEGT. CDR3 protein: CASTNRGSPNEAFF. In DNA form, the CDR3 reads TGTGCCAGCACTAACAGGGGATCTCCGAATGAAGCTTTCTTT.

This clonotype was seen a few times. This chain links TRBV6-5 with TRBJ2-7; 9 bases align to TRBD2. This CDR3 has 15 residues. V dropped 1 base and J dropped 4; count of bases not matched to a gene: 5. Per germline, CDR1 MNHEY and CDR2 SVGAGI. CDR3 sequence (DNA): TGTGCCAGCAGTTACTTGGGACTAGCTATTTACGAGCAGTACTTC. It codes for CASSYLGLAIYEQYF.

The V call is TRBV20-1, the J call TRBJ2-7, with TRBD2 matching 10 bases. The germline CDR1 and CDR2 sequences are DFQATT and SNEGSKA (reference sequence). This CDR3 has 13 amino acids. V lost 6 bases to trimming and J lost 5 bases; unmatched junction nucleotides: 7. CDR3 bases: TGCAGTGCCTCTAGCGGGAGAAGAGACGAGCAGTACTTC. This translates into CSASSGRRDEQYF.

The gene calls are TRBV20-1 and TRBJ2-7; no reliable D call. Germline CDR1 and CDR2: DFQATT and SNEGSKA (reference sequence). The ends were cut back, 3 bases at V and 0 bases at J, with 12 bases in the middle. There are 14 residues in the CDR3. Written as DNA, the CDR3 is TGCAGTGCTAGGAGAGCGCCGAGCTCCTACGAGCAGTACTTC. It specifies CSARRAPSSYEQYF.

In this sample, this clonotype turned up many times. V gene TRBV5-1 combines with J gene TRBJ2-7; 13 nucleotides match TRBD2. After removal of 4 bases from V and 2 bases from J, the junction contained 6 bases not matched to a gene. The CDR3 spans 16 residues. Germline V gene sequence: CDR1 SGHRS, CDR2 YFSETQ. The CDR3 here is CASSRVGTSGTYEQYF. CDR3 in DNA: TGCGCCAGCAGCAGAGTCGGGACTAGCGGGACCTACGAGCAGTACTTC.

This clonotype came up many times. The chain employs TRBV9 and TRBJ1-2; no clear D. Trimming cost V 3 bases and J 7 bases, with 19 bases left between them. The length of the CDR3 is 15 residues. Germline V gives CDR1 SGDLS, CDR2 YYNGEE. CDR3 nucleotide sequence: TGTGCCAGCAGCGCCGGTCGGACTCATTCGGGTGGCTACACCTTC. It encodes CASSAGRTHSGGYTF.

This clonotype was observed many times. The chain links TRBV19 to TRBJ1-1; D is undetermined. The CDR3 is 12 residues long. CDR1 is LNHDA and CDR2 is SQIVND in the germline V gene (reference sequence). V lost 3 bases and J lost 3, with 5 bases in between. The CDR3 is CASSMGYTEAFF. For the CDR3, the DNA is TGTGCCAGTAGTATGGGATACACTGAAGCTTTCTTT.

This clonotype was found many times. The gene calls are TRBV9 and TRBJ2-7; D could derive from TRBD1 or TRBD2 (5 bases each). Per the germline V gene, CDR1 is SGDLS and CDR2 is YYNGEE. The V end lost 3 bases, the J end lost 0 bases, and 19 bases lay between the germline ends. CDR3 size: 17 residues. The CDR3 DNA sequence: TGTGCCAGCAGCGACTCCGTCCGGGGCGATAGCTCCTACGAGCAGTACTTC. Amino acid sequence: CASSDSVRGDSSYEQYF.

There are many counts of this clonotype. The genes are TRBV2 and TRBJ2-5; possibly TRBD1 for D (5 bases). CDR1 and CDR2 from the germline V gene are SNHLY and FYNNEI. CDR3 length equals 13 residues. Trimming shortened V by 4 bases and J by 7 bases, and 13 bases separated the two germline ends. CDR3 sequence: CASSAQGFATQYF. CDR3 nucleotides: TGTGCCAGCAGTGCTCAGGGATTTGCGACCCAGTACTTC.

The table lists this clonotype with many counts. The chain combines TRBV7-6 with TRBJ2-6; D is perhaps TRBD1 (5 bases). CDR3 length equals 18 residues. Germline V gives CDR1 SGHVS, CDR2 FNYEAQ. Trimming took 1 base from V and 0 from J, leaving 13 bases between them. The CDR3 DNA reads TGTGCCAGCAGCTTAGAGGGGCTAGGGGTCTCTGGGGCCAACGTCCTGACTTTC. This translates into CASSLEGLGVSGANVLTF.

This chain joins TRBV5-1 and TRBJ2-2; TRBD1 matches at 9 bases. The germline V gene has CDR1 SGHRS and CDR2 YFSETQ. V lost 4 bases to trimming and J lost 2 bases; unmatched junction nucleotides: 3. CDR3 length: 15 residues. Here the CDR3 DNA reads TGCGCCAGCAGCCGGACAGGGGAAAACACCGGGGAGCTGTTTTTT. Amino acid sequence: CASSRTGENTGELFF.

J is TRBJ1-1 and V is TRBV20-1; D might be TRBD1 (6 bases). The germline V gene has CDR1 DFQATT and CDR2 SNEGSKA (reference sequence). Trimming shortened V by 4 bases and J by 5 bases, and 20 bases separated the two germline ends. This CDR3 region has 15 residues. Here the CDR3 reads CSANRDARRGTEAFF. The CDR3 DNA follows: TGCAGTGCTAACCGGGACGCGCGAAGGGGGACTGAAGCTTTCTTT.

This clonotype was detected ten times or more. The chain links TRBV5-1 to TRBJ2-5; D perhaps matches TRBD2 (5 bases). Germline V CDR1 and CDR2: SGHRS, YFSETQ. The CDR3 extends over 14 amino acids. Trimming stripped 4 bases from V and 0 bases from J, with 10 bases between. Written as DNA, the CDR3 is TGCGCCAGCAGCAGCGGACGGTACCAAGAGACCCAGTACTTC. The encoded protein is CASSSGRYQETQYF.

The chain couples TRBV6-1 to TRBJ1-1, with D uncertain. The germline V gene encodes CDR1 MNHNS and CDR2 SASEGT. This CDR3 contains 13 residues. V was clipped by 4 bases and J by 2 bases, with 8 bases between them. CDR3 loop: CASSVLQNTEAFF. In DNA form, the CDR3 reads TGTGCCAGCAGTGTTCTCCAAAACACTGAAGCTTTCTTT.

This clonotype was picked up many times. This chain links TRBV11-2 with TRBJ2-7; TRBD1 or TRBD2 may be the D gene (5 bases each). This CDR3 has 17 amino acids. Germline lookup yields CDR1 SGHAT and CDR2 FQNNGV. The V gene lost 6 bases and the J gene lost 3 bases, with 24 bases spanning the gap. The CDR3 is CASSKLGAFGGGYEQYF. CDR3 coding DNA: TGTGCCAGCAGTAAACTCGGGGCTTTTGGTGGCGGCTACGAGCAGTACTTC.

Note on this clonotype: This may be a read error: a much more frequent sequence differs by one nucleotide. This chain uses TRBV28 with TRBJ2-6; 9 bases are shared with TRBD1. Germline V gene data show CDR1 as MDHEN and CDR2 as SYDVKM. This CDR3 is built from 17 residues. The CDR3 coding sequence is TGTGCCAGCATTTTACAACAGGGGGCGTTGGGGGCCAACGTCCTGACTTTC. This encodes CASILQQGALGANVLTF. The complete variable domain, with remaining parts taken from reference TRBV28 and TRBJ2-6, reads DVKVTQSSRYLVKRTGEKVFLECVQDMDHENMFWYRQDPGLGLRLIYFSYDVKMKEKGDIPEGYSVSREKKERFSLILESASTNQTSMYLCASILQQGALGANVLTFGAGSRLTVL.

Ten or more counts support this clonotype. The chain recombines TRBV12-3 or TRBV12-4 with TRBJ2-5; 14 positions match TRBD2. CDR3 length equals 14 residues. The ends lost 5 bases at V and 10 bases at J; junction bases unmatched: 6. The CDR3 nucleotides are TGTGCCAGCAGTACCCGGGGACTAGCGGGAGTCCAGTACTTC. The encoded protein is CASSTRGLAGVQYF.

In this sample, this clonotype turned up many times. This rearrangement joins TRBV6-4 to TRBJ2-7; tentative D call: TRBD2 (5 bases). The CDR3 consists of 13 residues. The germline V and J ends were trimmed by 3 bases and 2 bases, with 8 bases remaining between them. Germline loops: CDR1 MRHNA, CDR2 SNTAGT. The CDR3 bases are TGTGCCAGCAGTGAATTCGGGACCTACGAGCAGTACTTC. Translation gives CASSEFGTYEQYF.

This clonotype was seen many times. The chain carries TRBV28 and TRBJ2-2; D not resolved. There are 15 residues in the CDR3. V was shortened by 3 bases and J by 4 bases, with 12 bases between the two germline ends. Per germline, CDR1 MDHEN and CDR2 SYDVKM. Here the CDR3 reads CASSLGQSGTGELFF. The CDR3 bases are TGTGCCAGCAGTTTGGGCCAGTCGGGCACCGGGGAGCTGTTTTTT.

The rearrangement links TRBV28 to TRBJ2-5; 10 positions match TRBD2. The CDR3 runs to 15 residues. With 5 bases clipped from V and 3 bases from J, the junction kept 6 bases outside the gene matches. The germline V gene has CDR1 MDHEN and CDR2 SYDVKM. In DNA, the CDR3 is TGTGCCAGCAGTACCAGACTAGCGGGTAAAGAGACCCAGTACTTC. Translation: CASSTRLAGKETQYF.

At least ten counts were recorded for this clonotype. The chain joins TRBV19 to TRBJ1-5; maybe TRBD1 (5 bases). The germline V gene has CDR1 LNHDA and CDR2 SQIVND (reference sequence). The CDR3 consists of 13 residues. Trimming shortened V by 8 bases and J by 3 bases, and 11 bases separated the two germline ends. In nucleotides, the CDR3 is TGTGCCAGTTCCGGGACGGTCAATCAGCCCCAGCATTTT. This translates into CASSGTVNQPQHF.

The chain has TRBV28 and TRBJ2-2, with 7 bases identical to TRBD1. Trimming took 7 bases from V and 5 from J; bases not matched to a gene: 7. Germline V CDR1 and CDR2: MDHEN, SYDVKM. The CDR3 sequence is 14 residues long. The CDR3 region is CASTTGAVTGELFF. In DNA form, the CDR3 reads TGTGCCAGCACAACAGGGGCGGTGACCGGGGAGCTGTTTTTT.